The rows below give T cell receptor beta chains drawn from one sample of a study of cytomegalovirus exposure and HLA in healthy donors. Method: immunoSEQ multiplex PCR; TCRdb's copy keeps in-frame clones and lacks some. The top ten clones hold over 1.3% of a sample with about 160,000 clones, about 68% of them seen once. Source material: PBMCs. These receptors came from a man between 18 and 29 years old in good health and CMV-seronegative. CDR3s leave out the opening cysteine and the closing phenylalanine or tryptophan. Fields, in order: V gene, J gene, D gene, CDR3 protein. A D gene is named only where the DNA matches it firmly.

>TRBV5-4|TRBJ2-5|.
ASSFNLRETQY
>TRBV30|TRBJ2-3|TRBD2
AVTGASGSSGTQY
>TRBV27|TRBJ1-5|TRBD1
ASSPDRGQGQPQH
>TRBV28|TRBJ2-3|.
ASSPRGDPSTDTQY
>TRBV7-9|TRBJ2-7|.
ASSPLGGPSYEQY
>TRBV5-8|TRBJ1-4|TRBD1
ASSLGRQGTEKLF
>TRBV5-1|TRBJ2-2|TRBD2
ASSVGLAGPGELF
>TRBV5-1|TRBJ2-5|.
ASSRRGQETQY
>TRBV4-2|TRBJ2-5|TRBD2
ASSQVLGGGKRGGRPLRETQY
>TRBV6-1|TRBJ1-2|.
ASSENGNYGYT
>TRBV5-1|TRBJ1-1|TRBD1
ASSSLTGGAMNTEAF
>TRBV18|TRBJ2-2|.
ASSPIDPGNTGELF
>TRBV28|TRBJ2-2|TRBD1
ASSLGGQGNTGELF
>TRBV2|TRBJ2-1|.
ASRRSGLTYNEQF
>TRBV6-1|.|TRBD2
ASLGLAYSYEQY
>TRBV19|TRBJ1-5|.
ASSWTVDSNQPQH
>TRBV28|TRBJ2-3|.
ASSPGDATDTQY
>TRBV28|TRBJ1-1|.
ASRRQPYTEAF
>TRBV30|TRBJ1-2|.
AWSVQGPSLGGYT
>TRBV7-9|TRBJ2-7|TRBD1
ASSSWDSVHEQY
>TRBV11-2|TRBJ2-7|.
ASSLDYLWSYEQY
>TRBV27|TRBJ2-3|TRBD2
ASSFLAGFTDTQY
>TRBV9|TRBJ2-6|.
ASSARVSGANVLT
>TRBV9|TRBJ2-7|TRBD2
ASSVGVTSGPYEQY
>TRBV7-2|TRBJ2-1|.
ASSFTGEQTRSEQF
>TRBV7-9|TRBJ2-7|TRBD1
ASSLETGGVYEQY
>TRBV27|TRBJ2-5|TRBD1
ASSLNSPGQGRETQY
>TRBV15|TRBJ2-1|.
ATSPRSSTTYNEQF
>TRBV29-1|TRBJ2-3|TRBD2
SVVSGSGTSTDTQY
>TRBV9|TRBJ2-2|.
ASSVANYGSGELF
>TRBV7-9|TRBJ2-2|.
AERVGGNTGELF
>TRBV11-2|TRBJ2-7|.
ASSRRSASPYEQY
>TRBV6-1|TRBJ2-4|TRBD2
ASSGSPGGTIQY
>TRBV2|TRBJ2-5|.
ASSLDLQETQY
>TRBV25-1|TRBJ2-2|TRBD2
ASSREGAAGELF
>TRBV7-9|TRBJ1-3|.
ASSLVGGRSNTIY
>TRBV28|TRBJ2-7|TRBD1
ASSLHTGTGGLYEQY
>TRBV4-1|TRBJ1-3|TRBD1
ASSHRQGTGNTIY
>TRBV5-1|TRBJ2-1|.
ASSLAQGWNEQF
>TRBV19|TRBJ1-2|TRBD1
ASSPRTGRRYGYT
>TRBV14|TRBJ2-5|.
ASSQTNQETQY
>TRBV13|TRBJ2-7|TRBD2
ASSSRTSGRLGYEQY
>TRBV5-4|TRBJ2-5|.
ASSPGIQETQY
>TRBV5-1|TRBJ2-7|TRBD2
ASSPGLAFYEQY
>TRBV6-5|TRBJ2-7|TRBD1
ASRTQGDEQY
>TRBV29-1|TRBJ1-1|.
SVEERVGLEAF
>TRBV9|TRBJ2-2|TRBD2
ASSATSGTRNGELF
>TRBV9|TRBJ2-7|.
ASGSGSYEQY
>TRBV19|TRBJ1-1|.
ASSIEGDGENTEAF
>TRBV7-6|TRBJ2-7|.
ASSLEGAYEQY
>TRBV28|TRBJ1-1|TRBD1
ASRTGASMNTEAF
>TRBV11-2|TRBJ1-2|.
ASSSPGHGYGYT
>TRBV14|TRBJ2-7|TRBD1
ASSQVTGGKYEQY
>TRBV5-1|TRBJ2-1|.
ASSLGQDSYNEQF
>TRBV18|TRBJ2-7|TRBD1
ASAFGTGMSEQY